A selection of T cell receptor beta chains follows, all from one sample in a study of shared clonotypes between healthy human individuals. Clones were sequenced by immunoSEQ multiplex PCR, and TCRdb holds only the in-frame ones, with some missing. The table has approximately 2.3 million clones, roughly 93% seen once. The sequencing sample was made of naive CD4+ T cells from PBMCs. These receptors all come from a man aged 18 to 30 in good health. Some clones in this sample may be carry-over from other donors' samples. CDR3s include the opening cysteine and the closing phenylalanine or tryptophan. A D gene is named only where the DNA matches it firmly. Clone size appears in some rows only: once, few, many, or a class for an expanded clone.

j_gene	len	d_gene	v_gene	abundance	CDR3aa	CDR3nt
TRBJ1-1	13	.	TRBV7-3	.	CASSSGSLTEAFF	TGTGCCAGCAGCTCGGGATCACTCACTGAAGCTTTCTTT
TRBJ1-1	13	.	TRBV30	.	CAWSVSGQGEAFF	TGTGCCTGGAGTGTAAGCGGGCAGGGCGAAGCTTTCTTT
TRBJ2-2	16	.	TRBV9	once	CASSPGALANTGELFF	TGTGCCAGCAGCCCGGGGGCGCTGGCGAACACCGGGGAGCTGTTTTTT
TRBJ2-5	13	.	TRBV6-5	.	CASTSRFQETQYF	TGTGCCAGCACCTCCAGATTCCAAGAGACCCAGTACTTC
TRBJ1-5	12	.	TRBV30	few	CAWSRVNQPQHF	TGTGCCTGGAGTCGGGTCAATCAGCCCCAGCATTTT
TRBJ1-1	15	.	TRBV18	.	CASSPSRVGGTEAFF	TGTGCCAGCTCACCATCGCGGGTCGGGGGCACTGAAGCTTTCTTT
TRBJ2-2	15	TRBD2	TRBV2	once	CASRVASGNTGELFF	TGTGCCAGCAGGGTCGCTAGCGGGAACACCGGGGAGCTGTTTTTT
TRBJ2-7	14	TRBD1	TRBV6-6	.	CASSPLRTGGVQYF	TGTGCCAGCAGTCCCCTTCGGACAGGGGGCGTGCAGTACTTC
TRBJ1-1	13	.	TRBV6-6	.	CASSRDGTTEAFF	TGTGCCAGCAGTAGGGACGGGACGACTGAAGCTTTCTTT
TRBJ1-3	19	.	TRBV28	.	CASSLAPRGRAHSGNTIYF	TGTGCCAGCAGTTTAGCCCCGCGGGGGAGGGCCCACTCTGGAAACACCATATATTTT
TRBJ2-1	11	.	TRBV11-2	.	CATGDYNEQFF	TGTGCCACGGGGGACTACAATGAGCAGTTCTTC
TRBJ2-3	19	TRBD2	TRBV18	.	CASSPWVLELAGSTDTQYF	TGTGCCAGCTCACCATGGGTCCTGGAACTAGCGGGAAGCACAGATACGCAGTATTTT
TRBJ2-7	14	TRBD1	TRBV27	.	CASSAGTGATEQYF	TGTGCCAGCAGCGCCGGGACAGGGGCAACCGAGCAGTACTTC
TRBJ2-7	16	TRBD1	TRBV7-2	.	CASSLVQGQVRYEQYF	TGTGCCAGCAGCTTAGTCCAGGGACAGGTCCGTTACGAGCAGTACTTC
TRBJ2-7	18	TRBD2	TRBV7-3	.	CASSPRLAGDRSPYEQYF	TGTGCCAGCAGCCCCAGACTAGCGGGAGACAGGAGTCCCTACGAGCAGTACTTC
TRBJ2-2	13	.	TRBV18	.	CASSPWNTGELFF	TGTGCCAGCTCGCCTTGGAACACCGGGGAGCTGTTTTTT
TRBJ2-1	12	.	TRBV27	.	CASRDTYNEQFF	TGTGCCAGCAGAGACACATACAATGAGCAGTTCTTC
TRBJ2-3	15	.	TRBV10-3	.	CASGGGLTRTDTQYF	TGTGCCAGTGGTGGAGGGCTAACTCGCACAGATACGCAGTATTTT
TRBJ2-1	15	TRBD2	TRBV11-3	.	CASSLSGTGFNEQFF	TGTGCCAGCAGCTTAAGCGGGACCGGGTTCAATGAGCAGTTCTTC
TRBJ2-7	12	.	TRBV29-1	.	CSVEAQGDEQYF	TGCAGCGTTGAGGCTCAGGGAGACGAGCAGTACTTC
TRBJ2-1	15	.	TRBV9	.	CASSATLAGYNEQFF	TGTGCCAGCAGCGCCACACTAGCCGGATACAATGAGCAGTTCTTC
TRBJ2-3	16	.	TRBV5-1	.	CASSLALMDSTDTQYF	TGCGCCAGCAGCTTGGCACTAATGGACAGCACAGATACGCAGTATTTT
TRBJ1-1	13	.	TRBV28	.	CASSRRVGTEAFF	TGTGCCAGCAGCAGACGAGTGGGCACTGAAGCTTTCTTT
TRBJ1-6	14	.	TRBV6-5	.	CASSYEGRVSPLHF	TGTGCCAGCAGTTACGAGGGCAGGGTTTCACCCCTCCACTTT
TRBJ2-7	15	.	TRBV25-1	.	CASSEYNLRGGEQYF	TGTGCCAGCAGTGAATACAACCTCAGAGGGGGGGAGCAGTACTTC
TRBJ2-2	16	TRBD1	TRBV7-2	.	CASSRVGTANTGELFF	TGTGCCAGCAGCCGTGTCGGGACAGCGAACACCGGGGAGCTGTTTTTT
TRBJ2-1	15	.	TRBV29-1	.	CSVPRFPGSYNEQFF	TGCAGCGTTCCGCGATTCCCTGGCTCCTACAATGAGCAGTTCTTC